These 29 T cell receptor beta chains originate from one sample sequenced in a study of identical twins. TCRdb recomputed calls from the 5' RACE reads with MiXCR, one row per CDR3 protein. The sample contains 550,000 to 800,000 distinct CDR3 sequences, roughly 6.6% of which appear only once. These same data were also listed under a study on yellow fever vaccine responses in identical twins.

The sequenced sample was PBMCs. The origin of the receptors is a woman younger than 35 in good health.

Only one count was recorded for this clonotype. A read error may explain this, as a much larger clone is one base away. The CDR3 coding sequence is TGCGCCAGCAGCCCCGGGACAGGGACATGGTATCAGCAGTTCTTC. Translation: CASSPGTGTWYQQFF. The chain carries TRBV4-1 and TRBJ2-1; 9 bases map to TRBD1. Germline V gene data show CDR1 as MGHRA and CDR2 as YSYEKL. The CDR3 consists of 15 residues. V lost 4 bases, J lost 11 bases, and 12 bases stayed unmatched.

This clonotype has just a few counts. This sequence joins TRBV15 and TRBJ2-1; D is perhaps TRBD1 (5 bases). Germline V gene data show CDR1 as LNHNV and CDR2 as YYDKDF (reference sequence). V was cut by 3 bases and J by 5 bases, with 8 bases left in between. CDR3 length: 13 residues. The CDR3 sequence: CATSREQDNEQFF. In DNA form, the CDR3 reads TGTGCCACCAGCAGGGAACAGGACAATGAGCAGTTCTTC.

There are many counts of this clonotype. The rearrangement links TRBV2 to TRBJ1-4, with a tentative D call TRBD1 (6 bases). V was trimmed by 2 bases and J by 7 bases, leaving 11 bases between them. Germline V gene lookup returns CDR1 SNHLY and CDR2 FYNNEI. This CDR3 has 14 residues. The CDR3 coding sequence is TGTGCCAGCAGTGAATGGGGGGCTGGTGAAAAACTGTTTTTT. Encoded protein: CASSEWGAGEKLFF.

The CDR3 protein is CSVEGREGPYEQYV. The CDR3 coding sequence is TGCAGCGTTGAGGGCAGGGAGGGTCCCTACGAGCAGTACGTC. V is TRBV29-1 and J is TRBJ2-7; 7 bases are shared with TRBD2. Germline assignment: CDR1 SQVTM and CDR2 ANQGSEA. The V gene end was trimmed by 3 bases and the J gene end by 2 bases; junction bases not matched to a gene: 7. The CDR3 has 14 amino acids.

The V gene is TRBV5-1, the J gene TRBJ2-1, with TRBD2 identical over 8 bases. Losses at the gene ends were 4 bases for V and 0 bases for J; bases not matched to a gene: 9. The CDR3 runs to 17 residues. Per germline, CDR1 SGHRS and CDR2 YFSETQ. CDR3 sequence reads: CASSQKLADSSYNEQFF. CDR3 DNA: TGCGCCAGCAGCCAAAAACTAGCGGATAGCTCCTACAATGAGCAGTTCTTC.

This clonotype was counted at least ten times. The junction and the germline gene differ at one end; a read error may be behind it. CDR3 DNA sequence: TGTGCCAGCAGCTTAGGCCAGGCCTACAATGAGCAGTTCTTC. Translating gives CASSLGQAYNEQFF. V gene TRBV5-1 combines with J gene TRBJ2-1, with D hard to call. CDR3 length: 14 residues. Germline loops: CDR1 SGHRS, CDR2 YFSETQ.

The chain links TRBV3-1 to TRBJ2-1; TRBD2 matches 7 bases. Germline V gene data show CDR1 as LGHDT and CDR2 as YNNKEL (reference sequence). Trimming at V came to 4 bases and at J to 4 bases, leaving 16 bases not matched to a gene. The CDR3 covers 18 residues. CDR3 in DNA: TGTGCCAGCAGCCCCATTGCGGGGGACGCCCCTCGGTACAATGAGCAGTTCTTC. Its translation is CASSPIAGDAPRYNEQFF.

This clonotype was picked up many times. CDR3 nucleotide sequence: TGTGCCAGCAGTTCTAGCGGGGACTACGAGCAGTACTTC. Amino acids: CASSSSGDYEQYF. The V call is TRBV12-3 or TRBV12-4, the J call TRBJ2-7, with 9 bases fitting TRBD2. With 4 bases clipped from V and 3 bases from J, the junction kept 1 base outside the gene matches. This CDR3 contains 13 residues.

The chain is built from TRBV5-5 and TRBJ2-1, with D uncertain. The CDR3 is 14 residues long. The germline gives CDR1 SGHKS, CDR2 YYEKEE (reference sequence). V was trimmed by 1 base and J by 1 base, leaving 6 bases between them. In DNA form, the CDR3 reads TGTGCCAGCAGCTTGAAGTTTTCCTACAATGAGCAGTTCTTC. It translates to CASSLKFSYNEQFF.

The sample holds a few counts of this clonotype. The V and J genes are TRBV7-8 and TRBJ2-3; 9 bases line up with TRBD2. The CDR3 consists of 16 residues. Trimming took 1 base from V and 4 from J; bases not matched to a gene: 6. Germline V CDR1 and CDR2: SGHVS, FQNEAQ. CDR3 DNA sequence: TGTGCCAGCAGCTTAGTTTGGCGGGAGGGCGCAGATACGCAGTATTTT. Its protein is CASSLVWREGADTQYF.

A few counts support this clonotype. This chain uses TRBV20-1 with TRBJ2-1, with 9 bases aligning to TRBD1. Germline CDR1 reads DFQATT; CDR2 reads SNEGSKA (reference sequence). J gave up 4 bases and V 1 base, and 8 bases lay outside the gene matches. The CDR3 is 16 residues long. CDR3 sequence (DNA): TGCAGTGCTAGAGCTGGGGGGGACAGGGATTACAATGAGCAGTTCTTC. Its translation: CSARAGGDRDYNEQFF.

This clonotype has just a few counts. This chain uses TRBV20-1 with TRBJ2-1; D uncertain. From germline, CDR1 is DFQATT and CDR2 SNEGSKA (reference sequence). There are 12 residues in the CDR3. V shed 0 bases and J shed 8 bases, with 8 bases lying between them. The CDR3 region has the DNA TGCAGTGCTAGAGACTTAGTCGATGAGCAGTTCTTC. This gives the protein CSARDLVDEQFF.

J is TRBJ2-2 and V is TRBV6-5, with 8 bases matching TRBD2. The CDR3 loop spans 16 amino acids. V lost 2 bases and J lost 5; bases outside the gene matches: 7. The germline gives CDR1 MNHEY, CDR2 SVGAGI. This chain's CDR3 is CASSYVRPGGTGELFF. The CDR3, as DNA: TGTGCCAGCAGTTACGTCAGACCGGGGGGGACCGGGGAGCTGTTTTTT.

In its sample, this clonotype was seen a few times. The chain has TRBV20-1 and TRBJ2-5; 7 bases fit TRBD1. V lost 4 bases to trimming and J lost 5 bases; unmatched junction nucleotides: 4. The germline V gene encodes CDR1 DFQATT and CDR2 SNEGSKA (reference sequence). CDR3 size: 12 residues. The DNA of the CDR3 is TGCAGTGCTACACAGGGGATGGAGACCCAGTACTTC. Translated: CSATQGMETQYF.

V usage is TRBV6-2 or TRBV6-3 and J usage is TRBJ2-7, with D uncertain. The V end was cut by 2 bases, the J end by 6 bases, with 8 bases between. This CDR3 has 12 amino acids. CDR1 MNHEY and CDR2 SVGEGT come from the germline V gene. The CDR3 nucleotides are TGTGCCAGCAGTTACCCTTCTGTCGAGCAGTACTTC. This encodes CASSYPSVEQYF.

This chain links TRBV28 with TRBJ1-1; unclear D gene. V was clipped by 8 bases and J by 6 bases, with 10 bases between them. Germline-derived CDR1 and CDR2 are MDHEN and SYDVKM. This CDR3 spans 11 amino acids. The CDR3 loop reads CASGARPEAFF. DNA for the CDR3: TGTGCCAGCGGTGCCCGTCCTGAAGCTTTCTTT.

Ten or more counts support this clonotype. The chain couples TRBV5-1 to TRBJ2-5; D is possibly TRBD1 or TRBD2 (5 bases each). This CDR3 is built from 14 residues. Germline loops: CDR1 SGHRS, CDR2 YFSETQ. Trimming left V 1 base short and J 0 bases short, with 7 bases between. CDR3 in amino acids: CASSLWGYQETQYF. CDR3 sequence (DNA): TGCGCCAGCAGCTTGTGGGGGTACCAAGAGACCCAGTACTTC.

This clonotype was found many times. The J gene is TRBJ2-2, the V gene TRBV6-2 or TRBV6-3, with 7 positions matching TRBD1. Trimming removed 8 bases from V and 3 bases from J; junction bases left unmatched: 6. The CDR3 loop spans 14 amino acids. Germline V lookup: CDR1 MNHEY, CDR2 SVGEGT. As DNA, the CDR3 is TGTGCCAGCCGATCCGACAGGGACACCGGGGAGCTGTTTTTT. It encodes CASRSDRDTGELFF.

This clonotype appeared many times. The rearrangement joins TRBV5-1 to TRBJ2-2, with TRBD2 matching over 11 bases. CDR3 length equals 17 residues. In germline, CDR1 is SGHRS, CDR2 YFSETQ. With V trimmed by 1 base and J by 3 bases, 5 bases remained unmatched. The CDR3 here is CASSLNSGGAHTGELFF. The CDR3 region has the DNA TGCGCCAGCAGCTTGAATAGCGGGGGGGCCCACACCGGGGAGCTGTTTTTT.

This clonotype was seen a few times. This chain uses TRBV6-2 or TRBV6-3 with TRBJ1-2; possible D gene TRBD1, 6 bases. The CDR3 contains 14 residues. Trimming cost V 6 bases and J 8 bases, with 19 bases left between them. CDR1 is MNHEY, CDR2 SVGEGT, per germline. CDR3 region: CASRIDTGPFGYTF. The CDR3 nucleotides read TGTGCCAGCAGGATCGACACAGGGCCTTTCGGCTACACCTTC.

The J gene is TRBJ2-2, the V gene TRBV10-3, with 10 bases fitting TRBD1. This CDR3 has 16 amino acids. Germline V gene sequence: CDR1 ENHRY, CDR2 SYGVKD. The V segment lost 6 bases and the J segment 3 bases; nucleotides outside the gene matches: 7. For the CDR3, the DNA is TGTGCCATCAGAAAGACAGGGGGCTTCGACACCGGGGAGCTGTTTTTT. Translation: CAIRKTGGFDTGELFF.

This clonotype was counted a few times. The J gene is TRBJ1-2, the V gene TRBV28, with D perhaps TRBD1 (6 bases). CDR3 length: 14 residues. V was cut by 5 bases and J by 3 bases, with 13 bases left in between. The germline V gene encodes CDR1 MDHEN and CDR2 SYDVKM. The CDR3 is CASSPHDRYYGYTF. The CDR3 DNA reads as TGTGCCAGCAGTCCCCACGACAGGTACTATGGCTACACCTTC.

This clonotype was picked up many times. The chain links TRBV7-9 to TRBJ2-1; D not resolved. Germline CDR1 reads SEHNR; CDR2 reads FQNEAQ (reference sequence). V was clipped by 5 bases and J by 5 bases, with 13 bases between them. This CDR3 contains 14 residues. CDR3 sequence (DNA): TGTGCCAGCAGCCCTCACCACCCAAACAATGAGCAGTTCTTC. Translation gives CASSPHHPNNEQFF.

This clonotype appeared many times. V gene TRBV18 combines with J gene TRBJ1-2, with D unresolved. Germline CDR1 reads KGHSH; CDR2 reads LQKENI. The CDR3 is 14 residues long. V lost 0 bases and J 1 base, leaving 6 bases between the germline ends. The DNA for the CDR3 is TGTGCCAGCTCACCACCGGTCCATAACTATGGCTACACCTTC. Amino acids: CASSPPVHNYGYTF.

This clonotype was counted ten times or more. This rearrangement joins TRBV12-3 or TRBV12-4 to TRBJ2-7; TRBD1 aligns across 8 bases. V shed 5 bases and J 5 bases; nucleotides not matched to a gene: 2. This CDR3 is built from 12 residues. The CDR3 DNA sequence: TGTGCCAGCAGTGAACAGGGGGACGAGCAGTACGTC. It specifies CASSEQGDEQYV.

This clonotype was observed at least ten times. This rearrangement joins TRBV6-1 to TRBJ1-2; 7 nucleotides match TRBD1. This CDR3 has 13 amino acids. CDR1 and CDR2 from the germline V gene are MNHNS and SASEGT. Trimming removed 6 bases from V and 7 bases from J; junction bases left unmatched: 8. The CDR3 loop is CASRPTGSAGYTF. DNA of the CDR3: TGTGCCAGCAGACCGACAGGGTCGGCTGGCTACACCTTC.

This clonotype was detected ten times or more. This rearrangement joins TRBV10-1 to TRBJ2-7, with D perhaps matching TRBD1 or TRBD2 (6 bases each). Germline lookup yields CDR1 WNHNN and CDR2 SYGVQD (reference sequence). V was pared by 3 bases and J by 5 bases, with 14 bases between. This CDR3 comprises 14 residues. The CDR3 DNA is TGCGCCAGCAGTGATCGGGGGCAGGGGAACGAGCAGTACTTC. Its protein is CASSDRGQGNEQYF.

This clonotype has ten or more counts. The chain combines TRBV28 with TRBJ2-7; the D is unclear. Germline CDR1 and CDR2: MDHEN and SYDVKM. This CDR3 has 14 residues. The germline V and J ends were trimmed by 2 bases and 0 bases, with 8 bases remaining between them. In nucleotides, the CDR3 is TGTGCCAGCAGTTTAGGAAATCCCTCCTACGAGCAGTACTTC. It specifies CASSLGNPSYEQYF.

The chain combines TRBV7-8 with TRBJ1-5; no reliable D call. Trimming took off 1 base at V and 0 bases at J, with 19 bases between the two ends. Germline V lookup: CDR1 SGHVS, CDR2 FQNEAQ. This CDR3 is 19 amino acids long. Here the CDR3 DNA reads TGTGCCAGCAGCTTAGGTACCACCGACCACCCACATAGCAATCAGCCCCAGCATTTT. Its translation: CASSLGTTDHPHSNQPQHF.